These 24 T cell receptor beta chains were sequenced from one sample in a study of blood T cell repertoires in COVID-19. Profiled with immunoSEQ multiplex PCR; TCRdb holds only in-frame clones, not every one. The table lists approximately 210,000 clones, 82% of them singletons, with approximately 4% in the top ten. Sequenced: peripheral blood. These receptors all come from a woman of 80 years or more with acute or convalescent COVID-19.

The V call is TRBV11-3, the J call TRBJ1-1; TRBD1 matches at 7 bases. V trimming: 5 bases; J trimming: 1 base; junction bases outside the gene matches: 1. The CDR3 totals 13 residues. CDR1 is SGHNT, CDR2 YENEEA, per germline. CDR3 in amino acids: CASSQGGNTEAFF. The CDR3 DNA reads as TGTGCCAGCAGCCAGGGGGGGAACACTGAAGCTTTCTTT.

The chain combines TRBV24-1 with TRBJ2-3; TRBD1 matches 7 bases. V trimming: 4 bases; J trimming: 2 bases; junction bases outside the gene matches: 5. Per the germline V gene, CDR1 is KGHDR and CDR2 is SFDVKD. The CDR3 sequence is 15 residues long. The CDR3 region is CATSDSGQVTDTQYF. The CDR3 region has the DNA TGTGCCACCAGTGACTCAGGACAGGTCACAGATACGCAGTATTTT.

This chain connects TRBV9 to TRBJ1-3, with D possibly being TRBD1 (6 bases). CDR1 and CDR2 from the germline V gene are SGDLS and YYNGEE. The CDR3 length is 15 residues. Trimming shortened V by 4 bases and J by 0 bases, and 11 bases separated the two germline ends. The CDR3 DNA reads TGTGCCAGCAGCCGTGAACAGGGCTCTGGAAACACCATATATTTT. It yields the protein CASSREQGSGNTIYF. The whole variable domain, filled in from reference TRBV9 and TRBJ1-3, reads DSGVTQTPKHLITATGQRVTLRCSPRSGDLSVYWYQQSLDQGLQFLIQYYNGEERAKGNILERFSAQQFPDLHSELNLSSLELGDSALYFCASSREQGSGNTIYFGEGSWLTVV.

The chain recombines TRBV27 with TRBJ2-2, with 7 nucleotides matching TRBD2. V shed 6 bases, J shed 4 bases, and the junction held 5 bases outside the gene matches. Per the germline V gene, CDR1 is MNHEY and CDR2 is SMNVEV (reference sequence). CDR3 size: 14 residues. DNA for the CDR3: TGTGCCAGCAGGTTAAGCGGGGTCACCGGGGAGCTGTTTTTT. Translated, it gives CASRLSGVTGELFF.

V and J are TRBV27 and TRBJ1-5; D is uncertain. Germline CDR1 is MNHEY and CDR2 is SMNVEV (reference sequence). The CDR3 has 14 residues. Between the trimmed V and J ends, which lost 4 bases and 5 bases, there was a span of 12 bases. In DNA, the CDR3 is TGTGCCAGCAGTTCGGCAGGATCCCATCAGCCCCAGCATTTT. Translating gives CASSSAGSHQPQHF.

CDR3 region: CASSLGGSPYGYTF. The CDR3, as DNA: TGTGCCAGCAGCCTAGGAGGGTCCCCTTATGGCTACACCTTC. This chain uses TRBV6-2 or TRBV6-3 with TRBJ1-2; no clear D gene. The CDR3 length is 14 residues. Germline-derived CDR1 and CDR2 are MNHEY and SVGEGT. Trimming pared 6 bases from V and 5 bases from J, leaving 16 bases between.

This clone came up a few times. This rearrangement joins TRBV5-1 to TRBJ2-7, with D possibly being TRBD2 (5 bases). The CDR3 runs 15 residues. Trimming took off 0 bases at V and 3 bases at J, with 13 bases between the two ends. CDR1 SGHRS and CDR2 YFSETQ come from the germline V gene. The CDR3 DNA is TGCGCCAGCAGCTTGGTTTCGGAGGCAAACTACGAGCAGTACTTC. It is translated as CASSLVSEANYEQYF.

This rearrangement joins TRBV7-8 to TRBJ1-1; no firm D call. Trimming took off 5 bases at V and 4 bases at J, with 17 bases between the two ends. The CDR3 runs to 15 residues. The germline gives CDR1 SGHVS, CDR2 FQNEAQ. The CDR3 region has the DNA TGTGCCAGCAGCCGAGCGAGGGCAGGCAGCACTGAAGCTTTCTTT. Protein sequence: CASSRARAGSTEAFF.

The chain couples TRBV12-5 to TRBJ2-1; 8 bases are a match to TRBD2. Trimming at V came to 2 bases and at J to 5 bases, leaving 11 bases not matched to a gene. The CDR3 consists of 17 residues. Germline CDR1 is LGHNT and CDR2 is FRNRAP. Written as DNA, the CDR3 is TGTGCTAGTGGTTTGTTACCTCACGCGGGACTAGACAATGAGCAGTTCTTC. It codes for CASGLLPHAGLDNEQFF. The whole variable domain, remainder taken from reference TRBV12-5 and TRBJ2-1, is DARVTQTPRHKVTEMGQEVTMRCQPILGHNTVFWYRQTMMQGLELLAYFRNRAPLDDSGMPKDRFSAEMPDATLATLKIQPSEPRDSAVYFCASGLLPHAGLDNEQFFGPGTRLTVL.

V gene TRBV5-4 combines with J gene TRBJ1-4, with TRBD1 as a possible D gene (5 bases). CDR1 and CDR2 (germline): SGHNT, YYREEE (reference sequence). The CDR3 length is 15 residues. The V end was cut by 4 bases, the J end by 6 bases, with 16 bases between. This CDR3 is CASSPGGRRDEKLFF. CDR3 nucleotide sequence: TGTGCCAGCAGCCCCGGGGGAAGGCGGGATGAAAAACTGTTTTTT. Together with reference TRBV5-4 and TRBJ1-4, the CDR3 gives the full variable domain: ETGVTQSPTHLIKTRGQQVTLRCSSQSGHNTVSWYQQALGQGPQFIFQYYREEENGRGNFPPRFSGLQFPNYSSELNVNALELDDSALYLCASSPGGRRDEKLFFGSGTQLSVL.

The CDR3 sequence is CASSQGAQIYGYTF. The CDR3 DNA reads as TGCGCCAGCAGCCAGGGGGCGCAGATCTATGGCTACACCTTC. J is TRBJ1-2 and V is TRBV4-1, with TRBD1 as a possible D gene (6 bases). V was clipped by 3 bases and J by 4 bases, with 12 bases between them. CDR1 is MGHRA, CDR2 YSYEKL, per germline. The CDR3 length is 14 residues.

The V call is TRBV10-3, the J call TRBJ1-2, with D maybe TRBD1 (6 bases). With 4 bases removed from V and 13 bases from J, the gap between germline ends came to 16 bases. Germline CDR1 is ENHRY and CDR2 is SYGVKD. This CDR3 comprises 12 residues. CDR3 bases: TGTGCCATCAGTGGGGGGACTACAGGGTGCACCTTC. Translated, it gives CAISGGTTGCTF.

The CDR3 spells CASSSKRTDTQYF. CDR3 nucleotide sequence: TGCGCCAGCAGCTCTAAACGCACAGATACGCAGTATTTT. The V call is TRBV5-1, the J call TRBJ2-3; D unclear. This CDR3 is 13 amino acids long. With 3 bases removed from V and 1 base from J, the gap between germline ends came to 6 bases. Germline-derived CDR1 and CDR2 are SGHRS and YFSETQ.

V usage is TRBV3-1 (or the pseudogene TRBV3-2) and J usage is TRBJ1-6, with 9 bases that match TRBD1. In germline, CDR1 is LGHDT, CDR2 YNNKEL (reference sequence). The J segment lost 9 bases and the V segment lost 1 base, leaving 4 bases of the junction unmatched. CDR3 length: 15 amino acids. This CDR3 reads CASSQGGQGVSPLHF. The CDR3 region has the DNA TGTGCCAGCAGCCAAGGGGGACAGGGAGTTTCACCCCTCCACTTT.

This clone has just a few counts. The genes are TRBV4-3 and TRBJ2-1; the D gene is possibly TRBD2 (5 bases). Trimming took 1 base from V and 1 from J, leaving 11 bases between them. Germline CDR1 is LGHNA and CDR2 is YSLEER. The CDR3 has 16 residues. CDR3 DNA sequence: TGCGCCAGCAGCCAAGTTGCAAGGACTTCCTACAATGAGCAGTTCTTC. Translated, it gives CASSQVARTSYNEQFF.

The chain combines TRBV20-1 with TRBJ2-1; D is possibly TRBD2 (5 bases). The V gene's germline CDR1 is DFQATT and CDR2 SNEGSKA (reference sequence). The CDR3 contains 11 residues. The CDR3 coding sequence is TGCAGCGGCGGAGAGCGGAATGAGCAGTTCTTC. It yields the protein CSGGERNEQFF.

This sequence joins TRBV2 and TRBJ2-5, with 8 bases matching TRBD1. The CDR3 sequence is 14 residues long. V gave up 6 bases and J gave up 5 bases; unmatched junction bases: 8. Germline V CDR1 and CDR2: SNHLY, FYNNEI. CDR3 in DNA: TGTGCCAGCAGCGAGGACAGGGTGGGGGAGACCCAGTACTTC. Protein product: CASSEDRVGETQYF.

This clone was found a few times. V gene TRBV19 combines with J gene TRBJ1-5, with TRBD1 identical over 11 bases. The CDR3 is 17 residues long. From germline, CDR1 is LNHDA and CDR2 SQIVND (reference sequence). Trimming took 5 bases from V and 3 from J; bases not matched to a gene: 9. CDR3 sequence reads: CASSSPPGQGVNQPQHF. Here the CDR3 DNA reads TGTGCCAGTAGTTCACCACCGGGACAGGGGGTCAATCAGCCCCAGCATTTT.

The chain uses TRBV5-8 and TRBJ1-6; D gene unclear. V lost 3 bases, J lost 7 bases, and 11 bases lay in between. This CDR3 contains 14 residues. Germline lookup yields CDR1 SGHTS and CDR2 YDEGEE. The CDR3 DNA is TGTGCCAGCAGCTCGCCGACTCCAAATTCACCCCTCCACTTT. Its translation is CASSSPTPNSPLHF. Using reference TRBV5-8 and TRBJ1-6 for the parts outside the CDR3, the full variable domain is EAGVTQSPTHLIKTRGQQATLRCSPISGHTSVYWYQQALGLGLQFLLWYDEGEERNRGNFPPRFSGRQFPNYSSELNVNALELEDSALYLCASSSPTPNSPLHFGNGTRLTVT.

This clone was seen once. This chain connects TRBV3-1 (or the pseudogene TRBV3-2) to TRBJ2-1; D gene uncertain. The CDR3 length is 15 residues. V was cut by 4 bases and J by 8 bases, with 18 bases left in between. Per germline, CDR1 LGHDT and CDR2 YNNKEL (reference sequence). Here the CDR3 reads CASSPGPRVIDEQFF. For the CDR3, the DNA is TGTGCCAGCAGCCCAGGCCCACGAGTAATCGATGAGCAGTTCTTC.

The V call is TRBV6-5, the J call TRBJ2-7; TRBD1 matches 7 bases. CDR1 is MNHEY, CDR2 SVGAGI, per germline. The CDR3 is 14 amino acids. V shed 6 bases and J 6 bases; nucleotides not matched to a gene: 11. The CDR3 DNA sequence: TGTGCCAGCAGATCTCCGACAGGGTCTGCCGAGCAGTACTTC. Its protein is CASRSPTGSAEQYF.

The chain uses TRBV10-3 and TRBJ2-5; tentative D call: TRBD1 (6 bases). Trimming took off 6 bases at V and 2 bases at J, with 10 bases between the two ends. Germline V lookup: CDR1 ENHRY, CDR2 SYGVKD. CDR3 size: 13 residues. The CDR3 region has the DNA TGTGCCATCAGGGACAGTACGCAAGAGACCCAGTACTTC. The encoded protein is CAIRDSTQETQYF.

The chain combines TRBV9 with TRBJ2-1; 9 bases agree with TRBD2. Trimming at V came to 3 bases and at J to 0 bases, leaving 7 bases not matched to a gene. CDR1 is SGDLS, CDR2 YYNGEE, per germline. This CDR3 contains 17 residues. The CDR3 is CASSGSGGFSSYNEQFF. Written as DNA, the CDR3 is TGTGCCAGCAGCGGGAGCGGGGGGTTCAGCTCCTACAATGAGCAGTTCTTC. Full variable domain (rest looked up from reference TRBV9 and TRBJ2-1): DSGVTQTPKHLITATGQRVTLRCSPRSGDLSVYWYQQSLDQGLQFLIQYYNGEERAKGNILERFSAQQFPDLHSELNLSSLELGDSALYFCASSGSGGFSSYNEQFFGPGTRLTVL.

This clone was found a few times. The chain combines TRBV2 with TRBJ1-3; D ambiguous. The CDR3 runs 15 residues. CDR1 and CDR2 (germline): SNHLY, FYNNEI. Trimming removed 6 bases at V and 0 bases at J, with 12 bases between. In DNA form, the CDR3 reads TGTGCCAGCAGAGCACTCGTCTTCTCTGGAAACACCATATATTTT. Its translation is CASRALVFSGNTIYF.